The TCR beta chain under discussion was sequenced for a study of patients and donors after allogeneic stem cell transplantation. CDR1 is DFQATT and CDR2 is SNEGSKA in the germline V gene (reference sequence). The germline V and J ends were trimmed by 0 bases and 2 bases, with 13 bases remaining between them. The length of the CDR3 is 15 residues. TCRdb reanalysed the RT-PCR reads using MiXCR and keeps one entry per CDR3 protein. The sample lists about 200,000 distinct CDR3 sequences, 40% to 45% occurring once. In its sample, this clonotype was seen a few times. The chain couples TRBV20-1 to TRBJ1-1, with D perhaps matching TRBD1 (5 bases). Sequenced sample: blood, either unsorted or a sorted T cell fraction (not recorded which). This TCR was recovered from a human donor who was either an allogeneic HSCT recipient or a stem cell or donor lymphocyte infusion donor (not recorded which). It is not recorded whose cells these are; they may come from a transplant donor. The CDR3 protein is CSARDPRRDNTEAFF. The CDR3 DNA sequence: TGCAGTGCTAGAGATCCCCGGCGGGACAACACTGAAGCTTTCTTT.